What follows is one T cell receptor beta chain and its context. Its antigen remains unknown. Profiling relied on immunoSEQ multiplex PCR, and the TCRdb table lists in-frame clones only, not all of them. The data hold some 130,000 clones, with around 93% observed a single time. Germline loops: CDR1 LGHDT, CDR2 YNNKEL (reference sequence). This CDR3 comprises 12 residues. V shed 1 base and J shed 5 bases, with 2 bases lying between them. This specimen comes from a study of T cell responses to AZD1222 COVID-19 vaccine. Study-wide findings and caveats: Donors skewed white British and female; clonal diversity was possibly underestimated. Seropositive at baseline were only a handful of AZD1222 recipients.

The sequenced sample was peripheral blood, obtained 28 days after the second AZD1222 dose. This TCR was sampled from an adult who received the AZD1222 COVID-19 vaccine. This chain links TRBV3-1 (or the pseudogene TRBV3-2) with TRBJ2-2; D gene ambiguous. The CDR3 region has the DNA TGTGCCAGCAGCCAAGTGACCGGGGAGCTGTTTTTT. Its translation: CASSQVTGELFF.